Only a few counts were recorded for the clone carrying this TCR beta chain. The antigen is undetermined. The data derive from a study of T cell responses to AZD1222 COVID-19 vaccine. Some clones are missing from TCRdb's copy, which holds only in-frame ones; the method was immunoSEQ multiplex PCR. The sample includes 120,000 or so clones, about four fifths of them seen just once. V was pared by 4 bases and J by 2 bases, with 5 bases of the junction left unmatched. This CDR3 is built from 14 residues. Per germline, CDR1 SGHNT and CDR2 YYREEE (reference sequence). Study-wide findings and caveats: Repertoires in all cases were sampled only once the peak T cell response had passed. Among the donors, most were white British and more were female, and clonal diversity was possibly underestimated. Seropositive status at baseline applied to only a handful of AZD1222 recipients.

The J gene is TRBJ2-7, the V gene TRBV5-4, with 8 bases matching TRBD1. The sequences come from peripheral blood, collected on day 0 of AZD1222 vaccination. The TCR comes from an adult in good health. As DNA, the CDR3 is TGTGCCAGCAGCCAATCAGGGGGCGCCTACGAGCAGTACTTC. Protein product: CASSQSGGAYEQYF.